The 9 T cell receptor beta chains presented below share a single source sample, sequenced in a study of blood T cell repertoires in COVID-19. The assay was immunoSEQ multiplex PCR, and TCRdb's table has in-frame clones only and misses some. The data hold about 300,000 clones, with approximately 88% observed a single time. Source material: peripheral blood. The receptors originated from a human donor with COVID-19, enrolled during active disease. The donor label of this sample is uncertain.

V and J are TRBV27 and TRBJ2-3; TRBD2 matches at 10 bases. V lost 8 bases to trimming and J lost 4 bases; unmatched junction nucleotides: 6. The germline V gene encodes CDR1 MNHEY and CDR2 SMNVEV (reference sequence). The CDR3 runs to 14 residues. The CDR3 sequence is CASRSLAGADTQYF. CDR3 coding DNA: TGTGCCAGCCGGAGTCTAGCGGGAGCAGATACGCAGTATTTT.

The chain uses TRBV4-2 and TRBJ1-2, with a tentative D call TRBD1 (6 bases). Germline V gives CDR1 LGHNA, CDR2 YNFKEQ. The ends were cut back, 0 bases at V and 4 bases at J, with 12 bases in the middle. CDR3 length: 15 amino acids. Here the CDR3 reads CASSQDRDTFYGYTF. The CDR3 nucleotides are TGTGCCAGCAGCCAAGATCGGGACACGTTCTATGGCTACACCTTC.

The chain links TRBV6-2 or TRBV6-3 to TRBJ2-1; 12 bases align to TRBD2. The CDR3 sequence is 15 residues long. Trimming took 2 bases from V and 8 from J; bases not matched to a gene: 4. Germline lookup yields CDR1 MNHEY and CDR2 SVGEGT. CDR3 DNA: TGTGCCAGCAGTTACCTAGCGGGAGGGCCCGATGAGCAGTTCTTC. This codes for CASSYLAGGPDEQFF.

V usage is TRBV4-3 and J usage is TRBJ1-2, with 7 positions matching TRBD1. Trimming took 0 bases from V and 5 from J; bases not matched to a gene: 15. Germline V gene sequence: CDR1 LGHNA, CDR2 YSLEER. The CDR3 totals 18 residues. In DNA, the CDR3 is TGCGCCAGCAGCCAAGATTCGACTAGACAGGGAGCCCCGTATGGCTACACCTTC. Translation gives CASSQDSTRQGAPYGYTF.

CDR3 sequence reads: CASSIRELYQPQHF. CDR3 in DNA: TGTGCCAGTAGTATAAGGGAGTTATATCAGCCCCAGCATTTT. The chain employs TRBV19 and TRBJ1-5, with D uncertain. CDR1 is LNHDA and CDR2 is SQIVND in the germline V gene (reference sequence). There are 14 residues in the CDR3. Trimming pared 2 bases from V and 5 bases from J, leaving 10 bases between.

The chain carries TRBV7-3 and TRBJ2-5, with 7 bases matching TRBD2. The V gene's germline CDR1 is SGHTA and CDR2 FQGTGA. This CDR3 contains 15 residues. V was pared by 4 bases and J by 1 base, with 6 bases of the junction left unmatched. The CDR3 reads CASSSTASGQETQYF. CDR3 DNA: TGTGCCAGCAGCTCGACGGCTAGCGGCCAAGAGACCCAGTACTTC.

The chain couples TRBV19 to TRBJ1-1; 7 nucleotides line up with TRBD1. This CDR3 region has 13 residues. Germline trimming cut 3 bases from V and 7 bases from J; bases unmatched to any gene: 5. CDR1 is LNHDA and CDR2 is SQIVND in the germline V gene (reference sequence). The CDR3 protein is CASSMVRDSEAFF. The CDR3 nucleotides are TGTGCCAGTAGTATGGTAAGGGACAGTGAAGCTTTCTTT. The full variable domain, with the rest looked up from reference TRBV19 and TRBJ1-1, is DGGITQSPKYLFRKEGQNVTLSCEQNLNHDAMYWYRQDPGQGLRLIYYSQIVNDFQKGDIAEGYSVSREKKESFPLTVTSAQKNPTAFYLCASSMVRDSEAFFGQGTRLTVV.

This chain links TRBV5-1 with TRBJ2-7, with 9 positions matching TRBD2. Unmatched junction bases numbered 8, after V lost 4 bases and J lost 3 bases. The germline CDR1 and CDR2 sequences are SGHRS and YFSETQ. The CDR3 runs to 15 residues. The CDR3 DNA sequence: TGCGCCAGCAGCGTGGTAGCGGGGGCATACTACGAGCAGTACTTC. Translation: CASSVVAGAYYEQYF.

This chain connects TRBV5-1 to TRBJ2-7; 8 nucleotides match TRBD1. Per the germline V gene, CDR1 is SGHRS and CDR2 is YFSETQ. V was pared by 4 bases and J by 3 bases, with 6 bases of the junction left unmatched. This CDR3 has 14 amino acids. CDR3 sequence (DNA): TGCGCCAGCAGCCTGGGACAGGCCTACTACGAGCAGTACTTC. It is translated as CASSLGQAYYEQYF.